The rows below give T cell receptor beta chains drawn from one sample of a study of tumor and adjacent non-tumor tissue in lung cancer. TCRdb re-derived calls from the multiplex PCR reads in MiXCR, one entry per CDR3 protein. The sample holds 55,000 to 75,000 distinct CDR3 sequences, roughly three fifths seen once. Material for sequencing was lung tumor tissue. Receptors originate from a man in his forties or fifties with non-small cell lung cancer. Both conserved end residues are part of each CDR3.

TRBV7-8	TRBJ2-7	CASGLVQSSYEQYF
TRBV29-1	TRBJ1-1	CGVAAGYTEAFF
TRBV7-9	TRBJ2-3	CASSQDPADTQYF
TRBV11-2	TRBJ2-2	CASTIAGGPLTGELFF
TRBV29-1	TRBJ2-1	CSVLPKEMAGVGEHFF
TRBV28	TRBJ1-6	CASTDRDSPLHF
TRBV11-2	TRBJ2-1	CASSLTSGGASSSYNEQLF
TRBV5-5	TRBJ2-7	CASSLYPSVGEQYF
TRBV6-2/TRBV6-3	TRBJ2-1	CASSLQCDEQFF
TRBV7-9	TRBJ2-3	CASSLAGGQDTQYF
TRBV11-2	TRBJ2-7	CTSSLVGTGIEQYF
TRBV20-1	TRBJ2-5	CSADDYVQETQYF
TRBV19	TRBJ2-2	CASRSSSNTGELFF
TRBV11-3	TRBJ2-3	CASSPGTSGRPSTDTQYF
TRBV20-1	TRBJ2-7	CSASHSGRTGEQYF
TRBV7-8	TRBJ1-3	CASSQKYGAGSSGNTIYF
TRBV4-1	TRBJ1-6	CASSHPGTGVSPLHF
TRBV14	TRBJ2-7	CASSPRDRFSGEQCF
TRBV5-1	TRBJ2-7	CARSLGTGLYEQYF
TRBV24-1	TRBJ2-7	CATSDSSKAYEQYF
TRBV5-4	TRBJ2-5	CASSITGVQETQYF
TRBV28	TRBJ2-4	CASSSTRCSIQYF
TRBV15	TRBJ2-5	CATSRDWTGSETQYF
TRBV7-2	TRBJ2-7	CASGLTSGRSHEQYF
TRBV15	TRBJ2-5	CATSRVGFGGTQYF
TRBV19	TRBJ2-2	CASSTGGNTGELFF
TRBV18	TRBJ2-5	CASSPGQGYETQYF
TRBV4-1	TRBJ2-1	CASSQVPSGTNNEQFF
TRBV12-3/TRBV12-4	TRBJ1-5	CVSSSPTGGNRPQHF
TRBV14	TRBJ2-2	CASSQALGAGANTGELSF
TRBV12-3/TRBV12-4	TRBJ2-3	CSSSFWVAADTQYF
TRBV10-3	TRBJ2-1	CAISGPYSTYNEQFF
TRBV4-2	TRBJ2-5	CASSLAGGAGEETQYF
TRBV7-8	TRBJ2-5	CASSSGETQYF
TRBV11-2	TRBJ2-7	CASSLVQTTHEQYF
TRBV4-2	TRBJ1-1	CASNQQRSTEAFF
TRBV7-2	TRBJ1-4	CASSLVYASWEKLFF
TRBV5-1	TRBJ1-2	CASSQGQSYGYTF
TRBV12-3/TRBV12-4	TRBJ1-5	CASSPGQGAYNQPQHF
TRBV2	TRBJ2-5	CASSEVETQYF
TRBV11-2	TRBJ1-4	CAGSIGQGALTNEKLFF
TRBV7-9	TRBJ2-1	CASGRRQEPGNSHNEQFF
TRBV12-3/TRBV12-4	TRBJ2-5	CASSGRYQETQYF
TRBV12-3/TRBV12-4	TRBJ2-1	CASSLATGTTNEQFF
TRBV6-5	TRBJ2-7	CASSFTGAGPRLQCF